A selection of T cell receptor beta chains follows, all from one sample in a study of blood T cell repertoires in COVID-19. Some clones are missing from TCRdb's copy, which holds only in-frame ones; the method was immunoSEQ multiplex PCR. Of 85,000 to 95,000 clones in the sample, 76% were seen once. Sequencing was done on a sample of peripheral blood. These receptors originate from a man between 70 and 80 years old with acute or convalescent COVID-19. Both conserved end residues are part of each CDR3. The D gene is left open where the match is weak. Only part of the rows carry a size: once, few, many, or a class if the clone is expanded.

v_call	clone_size	j_call	d_call	cdr3_nt	cdr3_aa
TRBV5-1	.	TRBJ1-6	TRBD1	TGCGCCAGCTCGACAGGGGGCCTCGGTTCACCCCTCCACTTT	CASSTGGLGSPLHF
TRBV5-1	.	TRBJ1-4	.	TGCGCCAGCAGCTCGGGTGCCGCGGGAGGGGAAAAACTGTTTTTT	CASSSGAAGGEKLFF
TRBV12-3/TRBV12-4	.	TRBJ1-5	.	TGTGCCAGCGGGAGTTTTGGAGGTCAGCCCCAGCATTTT	CASGSFGGQPQHF
TRBV6-5	.	TRBJ2-3	TRBD1	TGTGCCAGCAGTTACTCCGATCAGGGGGCGCGTAATACGCAGTATTTT	CASSYSDQGARNTQYF
TRBV19	few	TRBJ2-3	TRBD1	TGTGCCAGTAGTTACCACAGGGGGACACGGGCAGATACGCAGTATTTT	CASSYHRGTRADTQYF
TRBV4-1	once	TRBJ1-5	.	TGCGCCAGCAGCCAAGAGGGAGGGATTAATCAGCCCCAGCATTTT	CASSQEGGINQPQHF
TRBV29-1	.	TRBJ2-3	.	TGCAGCGTTGAATCGGGGTCGTCCCTCGGAGATACGCAGTATTTT	CSVESGSSLGDTQYF
TRBV6-5	.	TRBJ1-6	.	TGTGCCAGCAGTTGGACAGATAGTAATTCACCCCTCCACTTT	CASSWTDSNSPLHF
TRBV7-2	once	TRBJ1-6	.	TGTGCCAGCGCTTCAGTCGGGACTCAAAATTCACCCCTCCACTTT	CASASVGTQNSPLHF
TRBV11-3	.	TRBJ2-5	TRBD1	TGTGCCAGCAGTCCCAGGGGGCAAAAGACCCAGTACTTC	CASSPRGQKTQYF
TRBV30	.	TRBJ1-1	.	TGTGCCTGGAGTGTACGGATCGGGGTTAGGACTGAAGCTTTCTTT	CAWSVRIGVRTEAFF
TRBV6-1	.	TRBJ1-5	.	TGTGCCAGCAGTGAAGACTTCCAGGGTCGTCAGCCCCAGCATTTT	CASSEDFQGRQPQHF
TRBV20-1	.	TRBJ2-5	.	TGCAGTGCTAGTGGTGGGGGGGCCCAAGAGACCCAGTACTTC	CSASGGGAQETQYF
TRBV24-1	few	TRBJ2-2	.	TGTGCCACCAGTGATTTGCAGTCCAGGGACACCGGGGAGCTGTTTTTT	CATSDLQSRDTGELFF
TRBV4-1	.	TRBJ2-5	.	TGCGCCAGCAGCCAAGAAAGAGGGCAAGAGACCCAGTACTTC	CASSQERGQETQYF
TRBV5-1	.	TRBJ1-1	.	TGCGCCAGCAGCTTGAGGGAGGGGGACACTGAAGCTTTCTTT	CASSLREGDTEAFF
TRBV19	.	TRBJ1-5	TRBD1	TGTGCCAGTAGACGACAGGGGGCTGGCAATCAGCCCCAGCATTTT	CASRRQGAGNQPQHF
TRBV2	few	TRBJ1-2	TRBD1	TGTGCCAGCAAGGACAGGGTCTATGGCTACACCTTC	CASKDRVYGYTF
TRBV2	.	TRBJ2-5	TRBD1	TGTGCCAGCAGTGAGAGGGGCGGGACAGGGGGTTTGGAGACCCAGTACTTC	CASSERGGTGGLETQYF
TRBV5-8	few	TRBJ2-5	TRBD1	TGTGCCAGCAGCTTCACAGGGGGCTCAGAGACCCAGTACTTC	CASSFTGGSETQYF
TRBV5-1	.	TRBJ1-1	.	TGCGCCAGCAGCTTGAAGGGTTCTGGGGCGAACACTGAAGCTTTCTTT	CASSLKGSGANTEAFF
TRBV11-2	.	TRBJ1-1	TRBD1	TGTGCCAGCAGCTTAGGACAGGGTTTGAACACTGAAGCTTTCTTT	CASSLGQGLNTEAFF